Listed below are T cell receptor beta chains from one sample, sequenced in a study of T cell responses to AZD1222 COVID-19 vaccine. TCRdb keeps only in-frame clones here, not all; method: immunoSEQ multiplex PCR. There are approximately 110,000 clones in the sample; roughly 90% occur only once, and roughly 4.5% lies in the top ten. Sample: peripheral blood, taken on day 0 of AZD1222 vaccination. The receptors originated from an adult in good health. Both conserved end residues are part of each CDR3. A D gene is named only where the DNA matches it firmly. Expanded clones get a size class; other rows say once, few or many, or leave the size out.

V gene	J gene	D gene	clone size	CDR3 DNA	CDR3 protein
TRBV2	TRBJ1-3	NA	NA	TGTGCCAGTGCCCCATTGGACTCTGGAAACACCATATATTTT	CASAPLDSGNTIYF
TRBV5-1	TRBJ1-1	NA	NA	TGCGCCAGCAGCCCCGGGACGATGAACACTGAAGCTTTCTTT	CASSPGTMNTEAFF
TRBV10-2	TRBJ1-5	NA	NA	TGCGCCAGCAGTGACCCCGGCTATCGGAGCGGCAATCAGCCCCAGCATTTT	CASSDPGYRSGNQPQHF
TRBV20-1	TRBJ1-1	NA	NA	TGCAGTGGGAGCCATAACACTGAAGCTTTCTTT	CSGSHNTEAFF
TRBV19	TRBJ2-2	TRBD2	NA	TGTGCCAGTAGTATCGGGGGGGCTGGTGCCGGGGAGCTGTTTTTT	CASSIGGAGAGELFF
TRBV30	TRBJ1-5	NA	few	TGTGCCTGGAGTGTATCCGGGAGCAATCAGCCCCAGCATTTT	CAWSVSGSNQPQHF
TRBV6-5	TRBJ2-7	NA	NA	TGTGCCAGCAGTTACCCCGCGACAGGCGAGCAGTACTTC	CASSYPATGEQYF
TRBV4-2	TRBJ2-2	TRBD2	NA	TGTGCCAGCAGCCAAGACGTCCTGGCTAGCGGGCGCGCCGGGGAGCTGTTTTTT	CASSQDVLASGRAGELFF
TRBV16	TRBJ1-4	NA	NA	TGTGCCAGCAGCCAATGGGACCTTGCAACTAATGAAAAACTGTTTTTT	CASSQWDLATNEKLFF
TRBV5-1	TRBJ1-1	TRBD1	NA	TGCGCCAGCATGACAGGGGAAGCGAACACTGAAGCTTTCTTT	CASMTGEANTEAFF
TRBV6-5	TRBJ1-5	NA	NA	TGTGCCAGCAGTTACACCATACCGGGAAATCAGCCCCAGCATTTT	CASSYTIPGNQPQHF
TRBV24-1	TRBJ2-3	NA	once	TGTGCCACCAGTGTAGTGGGGGGTAGCGGTACGCAGTATTTT	CATSVVGGSGTQYF
TRBV6-5	TRBJ2-2	NA	NA	TGTGCCAGCTCCGCAGGGCCCACCGGGGAGCTGTTTTTT	CASSAGPTGELFF
TRBV5-1	TRBJ1-3	TRBD1	NA	TGCGCCAGCAGCCCCGGGACAGGGGTGGACACCATATATTTT	CASSPGTGVDTIYF
TRBV5-1	TRBJ1-1	NA	NA	TGCGCCAGCAGCTCGTGGGACGACTTGAACACTGAAGCTTTCTTT	CASSSWDDLNTEAFF
TRBV18	TRBJ1-1	NA	once	TGTGCCAGCTCACCCCGGGAGGAGAACACTGAAGCTTTCTTT	CASSPREENTEAFF
TRBV18	TRBJ1-6	NA	NA	TGTGCCAGCTCACCACGGCGAGGCAGTAATTCACCCCTCCACTTT	CASSPRRGSNSPLHF
TRBV3-1/TRBV3-2	TRBJ2-5	TRBD2	NA	TGTGCCAGCAGCCAAGAAACCGAGAGGGGAGGGCAAGAGACCCAGTACTTC	CASSQETERGGQETQYF
TRBV12-3/TRBV12-4	TRBJ2-2	NA	NA	TGTGCCAGCAGTATGACCGGGGAGCTGTTTTTT	CASSMTGELFF
TRBV7-9	TRBJ1-6	NA	NA	TGTGCCAGCGGTGGAGGTAATTCACCCCTCCACTTT	CASGGGNSPLHF
TRBV19	TRBJ1-1	NA	NA	TGTGCCAGTTCGACCGGGGCCCTGGAGGAAGCTTTCTTT	CASSTGALEEAFF
TRBV24-1	TRBJ2-7	NA	NA	TGTGCCACCAGTGATACTCACGGGAGCTCCTACGAGCAGTACTTC	CATSDTHGSSYEQYF
TRBV21-1	TRBJ2-5	NA	NA	TGTGCCAGCCCCACGAATTTAGCGGGATCTCCTTCACCGCAAGAGACCCAGTACTTC	CASPTNLAGSPSPQETQYF
TRBV2	TRBJ1-2	NA	NA	TGTGCCAGCAGCCCCGAGTCGGGACGGCTACTCTATGGCTACACCTTC	CASSPESGRLLYGYTF
TRBV6-5	TRBJ2-7	NA	NA	TGTGCCAGCAGCTGGGACCCAAACTCCTACGAGCAGTACTTC	CASSWDPNSYEQYF
TRBV2	TRBJ2-5	NA	NA	TGTGCCAGCAGTGAATATCGACAGCAAGAGACCCAGTACTTC	CASSEYRQQETQYF
TRBV12-3/TRBV12-4	TRBJ2-3	NA	NA	TGTGCCAGCAGTTCAGGAGGTGGGCAGTATTTT	CASSSGGGQYF
TRBV18	TRBJ1-1	NA	NA	TGTGCCAGCTCACCTATGAGACAAACGAACACTGAAGCTTTCTTT	CASSPMRQTNTEAFF
TRBV25-1	TRBJ1-1	NA	once	TGTGCCAGCAGTGAATCCCGGGGAAACGGTGAAGCTTTCTTT	CASSESRGNGEAFF
TRBV5-1	TRBJ1-4	NA	NA	TGCGCCAGCAGCCCTGGTCGCGCCCTGGGGCTGTTTTTT	CASSPGRALGLFF
TRBV6-5	TRBJ2-7	TRBD1	NA	TGTGCCAGCAGTACCGGGACAGCAACCTACGAGCAGTACTTC	CASSTGTATYEQYF
TRBV19	TRBJ1-5	NA	NA	TGTGCCAGTAGTATAGATCGGAGGGGCAGGGGCGGGCCCCAGCATTTT	CASSIDRRGRGGPQHF
TRBV12-3/TRBV12-4	TRBJ1-1	NA	NA	TGTGCCAGCAGTTTGCAGGAGAACACTGAAGCTTTCTTT	CASSLQENTEAFF
TRBV27	TRBJ2-7	TRBD1	NA	TGTGCCAGCAGTTTAAGTGGGACAGGGACCTACGAGCAGTACTTC	CASSLSGTGTYEQYF
TRBV19	TRBJ2-1	NA	NA	TGTGCCAGTAGTATAAAGGGGCTAGAAACCAATGAGCAGTTCTTC	CASSIKGLETNEQFF
TRBV10-3	TRBJ1-1	NA	NA	TGTGCCATCAGTGAGTCAGGGGGGAACACTGAAGCTTTCTTT	CAISESGGNTEAFF
TRBV7-9	TRBJ2-1	NA	NA	TGTGCCAGCAGCCCGAGAGGGGTTCTGACTAGCTCCTACAATGAGCAGTTCTTC	CASSPRGVLTSSYNEQFF
TRBV7-9	TRBJ2-3	TRBD2	NA	TGTGCCAGCAGCTCAGTAGCGGGAGGGCCCGTAGATACGCAGTATTTT	CASSSVAGGPVDTQYF